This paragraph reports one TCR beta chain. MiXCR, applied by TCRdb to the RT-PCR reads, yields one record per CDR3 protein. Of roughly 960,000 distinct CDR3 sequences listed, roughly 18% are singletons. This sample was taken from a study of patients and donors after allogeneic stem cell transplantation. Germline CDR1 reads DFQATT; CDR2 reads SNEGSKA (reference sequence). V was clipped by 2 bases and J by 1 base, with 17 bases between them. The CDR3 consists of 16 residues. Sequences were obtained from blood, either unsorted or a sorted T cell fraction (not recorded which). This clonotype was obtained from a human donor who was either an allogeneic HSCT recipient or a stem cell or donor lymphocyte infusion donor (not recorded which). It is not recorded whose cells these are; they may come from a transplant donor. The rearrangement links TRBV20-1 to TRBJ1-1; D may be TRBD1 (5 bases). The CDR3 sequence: CSARLPEYRRNTEAFF. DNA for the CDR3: TGCAGTGCTAGATTGCCAGAGTACAGGCGGAACACTGAAGCTTTCTTT.